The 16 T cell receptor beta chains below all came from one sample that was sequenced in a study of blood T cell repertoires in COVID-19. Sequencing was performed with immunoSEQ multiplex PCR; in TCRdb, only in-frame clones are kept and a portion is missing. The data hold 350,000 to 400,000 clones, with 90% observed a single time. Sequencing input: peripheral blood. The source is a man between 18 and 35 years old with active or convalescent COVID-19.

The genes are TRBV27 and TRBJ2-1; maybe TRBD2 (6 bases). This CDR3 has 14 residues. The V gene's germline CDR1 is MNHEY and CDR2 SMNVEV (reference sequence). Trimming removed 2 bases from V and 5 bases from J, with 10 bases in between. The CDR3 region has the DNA TGTGCCAGCAGTTTAGTTGGAGGGGACAATGAGCAGTTCTTC. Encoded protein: CASSLVGGDNEQFF.

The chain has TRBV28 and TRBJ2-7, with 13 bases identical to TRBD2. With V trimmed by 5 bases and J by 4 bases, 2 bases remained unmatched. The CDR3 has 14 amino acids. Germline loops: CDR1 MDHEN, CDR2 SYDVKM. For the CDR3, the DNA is TGTGCCAGCAGTGAGGGACTAGCGGGGTACGAGCAGTACTTC. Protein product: CASSEGLAGYEQYF.

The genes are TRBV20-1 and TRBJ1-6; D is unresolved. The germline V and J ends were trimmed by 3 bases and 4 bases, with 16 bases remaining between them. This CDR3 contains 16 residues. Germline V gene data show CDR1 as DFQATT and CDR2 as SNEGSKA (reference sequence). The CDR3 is CSASETGNVYNSPLHF. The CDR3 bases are TGCAGTGCTAGTGAGACGGGGAACGTTTATAATTCACCCCTCCACTTT.

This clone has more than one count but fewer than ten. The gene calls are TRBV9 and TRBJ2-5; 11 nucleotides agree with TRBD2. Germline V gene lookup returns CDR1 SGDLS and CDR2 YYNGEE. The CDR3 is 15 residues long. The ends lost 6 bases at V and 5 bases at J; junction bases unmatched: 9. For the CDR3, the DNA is TGTGCCAGCACCTTAGCGGGAGGGCCCCGGGAGACCCAGTACTTC. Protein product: CASTLAGGPRETQYF. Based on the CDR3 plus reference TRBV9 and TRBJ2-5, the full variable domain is DSGVTQTPKHLITATGQRVTLRCSPRSGDLSVYWYQQSLDQGLQFLIQYYNGEERAKGNILERFSAQQFPDLHSELNLSSLELGDSALYFCASTLAGGPRETQYFGPGTRLLVL.

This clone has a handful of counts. The CDR3 DNA follows: TGTGCCAGCAGGAAAGGGGACAGGTTGGGCTCGACCCTCCACTTT. Translated: CASRKGDRLGSTLHF. The gene calls are TRBV27 and TRBJ1-6; the match to TRBD1 covers 8 bases. After removal of 6 bases from V and 14 bases from J, the junction contained 15 bases not matched to a gene. CDR3 length equals 15 residues. The germline V gene encodes CDR1 MNHEY and CDR2 SMNVEV (reference sequence).

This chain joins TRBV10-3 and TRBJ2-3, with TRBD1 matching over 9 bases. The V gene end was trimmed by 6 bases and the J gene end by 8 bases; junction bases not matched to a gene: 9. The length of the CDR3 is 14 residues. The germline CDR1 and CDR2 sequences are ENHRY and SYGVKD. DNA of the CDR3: TGTGCCATCAGCACCACAGGGGGCGGTCTTACGCAGTATTTT. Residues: CAISTTGGGLTQYF.

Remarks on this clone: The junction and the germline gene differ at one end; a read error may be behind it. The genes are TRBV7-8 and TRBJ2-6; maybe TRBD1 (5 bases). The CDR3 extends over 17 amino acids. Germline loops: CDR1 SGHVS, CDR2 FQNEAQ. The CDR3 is CASSLLSRSSGANVLTF. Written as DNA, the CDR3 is TGTGCCAGCAGCTTATTATCCCGTAGCTCTGGGGCCAACGTGCTGACTTTC.

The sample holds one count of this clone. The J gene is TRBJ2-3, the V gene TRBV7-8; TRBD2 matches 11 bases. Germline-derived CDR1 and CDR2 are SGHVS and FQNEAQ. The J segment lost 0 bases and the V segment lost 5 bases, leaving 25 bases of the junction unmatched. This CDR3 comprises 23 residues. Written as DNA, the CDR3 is TGTGCCAGCAGCCGATTTCAAGCTGGGGGCGGACTAGCGGGCGGAAGGAGCACAGATACGCAGTATTTT. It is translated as CASSRFQAGGGLAGGRSTDTQYF.

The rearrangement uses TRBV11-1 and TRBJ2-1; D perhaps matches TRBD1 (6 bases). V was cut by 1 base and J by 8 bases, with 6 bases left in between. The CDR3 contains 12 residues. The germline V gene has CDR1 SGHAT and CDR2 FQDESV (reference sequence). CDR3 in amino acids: CASSLDRDEQFF. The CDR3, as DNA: TGTGCCAGCAGCTTAGACAGGGATGAGCAGTTCTTC.

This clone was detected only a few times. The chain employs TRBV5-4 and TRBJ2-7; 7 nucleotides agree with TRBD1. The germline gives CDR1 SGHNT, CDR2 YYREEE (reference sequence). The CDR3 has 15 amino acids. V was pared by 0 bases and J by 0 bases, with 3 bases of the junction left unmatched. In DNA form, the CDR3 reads TGTGCCAGCAGCTTGGGACAGGGTAACTCCTACGAGCAGTACTTC. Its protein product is CASSLGQGNSYEQYF. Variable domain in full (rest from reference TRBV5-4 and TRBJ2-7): ETGVTQSPTHLIKTRGQQVTLRCSSQSGHNTVSWYQQALGQGPQFIFQYYREEENGRGNFPPRFSGLQFPNYSSELNVNALELDDSALYLCASSLGQGNSYEQYFGPGTRLTVT.

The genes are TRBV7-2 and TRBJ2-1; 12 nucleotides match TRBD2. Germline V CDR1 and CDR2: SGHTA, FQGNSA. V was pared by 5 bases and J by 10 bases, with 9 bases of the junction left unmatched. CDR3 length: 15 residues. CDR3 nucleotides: TGTGCCAGCAGCCCGCCGGGACTAGCGGGTGAGGAGCAGTTCTTC. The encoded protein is CASSPPGLAGEEQFF. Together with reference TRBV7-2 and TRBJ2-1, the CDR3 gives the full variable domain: GAGVSQSPSNKVTEKGKDVELRCDPISGHTALYWYRQSLGQGLEFLIYFQGNSAPDKSGLPSDRFSAERTGGSVSTLTIQRTQQEDSAVYLCASSPPGLAGEEQFFGPGTRLTVL.

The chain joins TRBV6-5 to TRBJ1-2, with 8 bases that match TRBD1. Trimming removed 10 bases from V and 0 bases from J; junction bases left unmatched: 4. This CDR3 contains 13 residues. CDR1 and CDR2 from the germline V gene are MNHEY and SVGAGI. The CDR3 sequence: CATGQGPNYGYTF. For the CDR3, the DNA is TGTGCCACAGGACAGGGACCTAACTATGGCTACACCTTC.

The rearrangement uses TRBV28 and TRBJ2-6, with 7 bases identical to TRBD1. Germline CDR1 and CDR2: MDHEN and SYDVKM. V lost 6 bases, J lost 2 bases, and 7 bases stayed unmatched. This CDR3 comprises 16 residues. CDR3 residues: CASSRGRGTGANVLTF. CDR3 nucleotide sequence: TGTGCCAGCAGCCGAGGCAGGGGGACTGGGGCCAACGTCCTGACTTTC.

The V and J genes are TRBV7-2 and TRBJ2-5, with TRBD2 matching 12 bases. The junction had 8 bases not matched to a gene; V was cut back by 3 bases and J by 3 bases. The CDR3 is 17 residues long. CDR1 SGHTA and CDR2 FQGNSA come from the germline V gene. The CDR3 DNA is TGTGCCAGCAGCTTGGATCGACTAGCGGGGGCCAAAGAGACCCAGTACTTC. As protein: CASSLDRLAGAKETQYF.

The CDR3 sequence: CAISRHRGLLETQYF. CDR3 DNA: TGTGCCATCTCCCGGCACAGGGGGCTTCTGGAGACCCAGTACTTC. This chain connects TRBV6-5 to TRBJ2-5; 9 bases map to TRBD1. Germline-derived CDR1 and CDR2 are MNHEY and SVGAGI. The trim removed 10 bases at V and 5 bases at J, leaving 14 bases unmatched. The CDR3 covers 15 residues.

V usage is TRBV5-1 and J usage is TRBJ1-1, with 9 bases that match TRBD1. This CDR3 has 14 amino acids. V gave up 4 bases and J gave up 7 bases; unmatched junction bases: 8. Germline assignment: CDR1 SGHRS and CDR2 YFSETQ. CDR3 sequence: CASSPQTGGVEAFF. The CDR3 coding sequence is TGCGCCAGCAGCCCGCAGACAGGGGGGGTTGAAGCTTTCTTT.